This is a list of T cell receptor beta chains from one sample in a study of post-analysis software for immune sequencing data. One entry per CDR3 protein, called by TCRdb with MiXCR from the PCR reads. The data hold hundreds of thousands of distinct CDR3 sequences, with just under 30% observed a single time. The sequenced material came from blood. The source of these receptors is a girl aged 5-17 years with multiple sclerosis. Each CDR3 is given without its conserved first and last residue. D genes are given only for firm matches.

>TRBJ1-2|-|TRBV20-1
SALQRGVWSYGYT
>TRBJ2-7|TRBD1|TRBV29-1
SGMGQSYEQY
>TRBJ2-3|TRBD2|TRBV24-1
ATSDLKSGLAGRTDTQY
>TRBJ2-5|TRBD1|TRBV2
ASTGTVGGVQY
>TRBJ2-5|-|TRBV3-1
ASSQVFGGRGETQY
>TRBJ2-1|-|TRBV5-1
ASSFGGGSNEQF
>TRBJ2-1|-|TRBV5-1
ASSLNFLPTDEQF
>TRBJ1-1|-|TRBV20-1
SARGLVAGRNTEAF
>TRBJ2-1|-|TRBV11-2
ASSLQLGQSYNEQF
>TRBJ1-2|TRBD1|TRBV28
ASTDRDGYT
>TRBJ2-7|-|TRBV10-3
AISVLDSYEQY
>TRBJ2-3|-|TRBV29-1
SVASGQPTDTQY